One and the same sample provided the 24 T cell receptor beta chains below, sequenced in a study of CD8 T cells in Susac syndrome. RNA amounts of roughly 0.45 to 1 ug underwent reverse transcription with random hexamers. TCRdb itself ran the immunoSEQ multiplex PCR reads through MiXCR, one entry per CDR3 protein. The table lists 400,000 to 550,000 distinct CDR3 sequences, around 85% of them singletons. Sequenced input: CD8+ T cells from PBMCs. The receptors originated from a human donor with multiple sclerosis.

The CDR3 DNA sequence: TGTGCCAGCAGCCGGTGGGATAAGGCCGAGCAGTACTTC. Translation: CASSRWDKAEQYF. The chain links TRBV13 to TRBJ2-7; no clear D. The CDR3 sequence is 13 residues long. Germline CDR1 and CDR2: PRHDT and FYEKMQ (reference sequence). Trimming cost V 5 bases and J 6 bases, with 14 bases left between them.

This chain links TRBV10-3 with TRBJ1-2; D gene unclear. V lost 4 bases and J lost 2, with 11 bases in between. The CDR3 runs to 14 residues. Germline values: CDR1 ENHRY, CDR2 SYGVKD. CDR3 DNA: TGTGCCATCAGTGTACCGGCAACGAACTATGGCTACACCTTC. It translates to CAISVPATNYGYTF.

This rearrangement joins TRBV28 to TRBJ1-5; D gene unclear. The CDR3 totals 14 residues. The V end was cut by 6 bases, the J end by 0 bases, with 9 bases between. CDR1 MDHEN and CDR2 SYDVKM come from the germline V gene. For the CDR3, the DNA is TGTGCCAGCAGAGGAGAGAATAGCAATCAGCCCCAGCATTTT. Protein sequence: CASRGENSNQPQHF.

This chain connects TRBV11-3 to TRBJ2-1; maybe TRBD2 (5 bases). With 5 bases removed from V and 0 bases from J, the gap between germline ends came to 11 bases. The germline CDR1 and CDR2 sequences are SGHNT and YENEEA. The CDR3 extends over 15 amino acids. The CDR3, as DNA: TGTGCCAGCAGCCAGACGGGGAGCTCCTACAATGAGCAGTTCTTC. Its protein is CASSQTGSSYNEQFF. The entire variable domain, with the rest obtained from reference TRBV11-3 and TRBJ2-1, is as follows: EAGVVQSPRYKIIEKKQPVAFWCNPISGHNTLYWYLQNLGQGPELLIRYENEEAVDDSQLPKDRFSAERLKGVDSTLKIQPAELGDSAVYLCASSQTGSSYNEQFFGPGTRLTVL.

This chain connects TRBV12-5 to TRBJ2-1; either TRBD1 or TRBD2 may fit D (6 bases each). This CDR3 comprises 15 residues. Germline V lookup: CDR1 LGHNT, CDR2 FRNRAP. V lost 6 bases, J lost 8 bases, and 20 bases lay in between. CDR3 sequence (DNA): TGTGCTAGTGGAACTTCGGGGGCCCCTAACGATGAGCAGTTCTTC. This codes for CASGTSGAPNDEQFF.

CDR3 DNA sequence: TGCGCCAGCAGCCAAGAGGTTACGTTAGGGGGATTGAACACTGAAGCTTTCTTT. Translation gives CASSQEVTLGGLNTEAFF. V gene TRBV4-1 combines with J gene TRBJ1-1, with a weak D call TRBD1 (6 bases). Germline CDR1 reads MGHRA; CDR2 reads YSYEKL. Trimming pared 0 bases from V and 0 bases from J, leaving 17 bases between. CDR3 length: 18 residues.

The J gene is TRBJ1-1, the V gene TRBV6-1; D gene unclear. The V end lost 2 bases, the J end lost 3 bases, and 19 bases lay between the germline ends. Germline-derived CDR1 and CDR2 are MNHNS and SASEGT. The CDR3 is 17 amino acids. This CDR3 reads CASSEPWISRVDTEAFF. The CDR3 region has the DNA TGTGCCAGCAGTGAACCCTGGATCAGTCGGGTGGACACTGAAGCTTTCTTT.

The V and J genes are TRBV19 and TRBJ2-7, with a weak D call TRBD1 (7 bases). V was pared by 3 bases and J by 7 bases, with 13 bases between. Germline V gene data show CDR1 as LNHDA and CDR2 as SQIVND (reference sequence). The CDR3 covers 13 residues. In nucleotides, the CDR3 is TGTGCCAGTAGTATCGACAGGGCGGGAGAGCAGTACTTC. Its translation: CASSIDRAGEQYF.

The genes are TRBV5-6 and TRBJ1-2; no clear D gene. The V end lost 0 bases, the J end lost 4 bases, and 4 bases lay between the germline ends. From germline, CDR1 is SGHDT and CDR2 YYEEEE. This CDR3 has 12 residues. CDR3 DNA sequence: TGTGCCAGCAGCTTGGGACTCTATGGCTACACCTTC. It codes for CASSLGLYGYTF.

This clonotype was detected only once. The chain employs TRBV4-1 and TRBJ2-7; 7 nucleotides line up with TRBD2. The CDR3 has 16 residues. Losses at the gene ends were 0 bases for V and 3 bases for J; bases not matched to a gene: 8. Germline V gene data show CDR1 as MGHRA and CDR2 as YSYEKL. The CDR3 is CASSQDLQRGYYEQYF. The CDR3 DNA reads TGCGCCAGCAGCCAAGATTTGCAGCGGGGTTACTACGAGCAGTACTTC.

This clonotype was recorded once. The V gene is TRBV5-6, the J gene TRBJ1-1; a weak D match, TRBD1 (5 bases). This CDR3 region has 13 residues. The germline V gene encodes CDR1 SGHDT and CDR2 YYEEEE. V was trimmed by 1 base and J by 7 bases, leaving 11 bases between them. The CDR3 nucleotides read TGTGCCAGCAGCTTGTGGGACGCAGTTGAAGCTTTCTTT. It is translated as CASSLWDAVEAFF.

This clonotype was counted once. The chain is built from TRBV10-1 and TRBJ1-5; D ambiguous. The V gene lost 6 bases and the J gene lost 0 bases, with 9 bases spanning the gap. The CDR3 covers 14 residues. CDR1 is WNHNN, CDR2 SYGVQD, per germline (reference sequence). CDR3 sequence reads: CASSTPYSNQPQHF. CDR3 nucleotide sequence: TGCGCCAGCAGCACCCCCTATAGCAATCAGCCCCAGCATTTT.

This clonotype appeared a single time. The chain links TRBV6-1 to TRBJ2-7; 8 bases align to TRBD1. Per germline, CDR1 MNHNS and CDR2 SASEGT. J lost 3 bases, V lost 6 bases, and 4 bases had no gene match. The CDR3 contains 13 residues. CDR3 sequence reads: CASRGQVGYEQYF. The CDR3 DNA sequence: TGTGCCAGCAGGGGACAGGTCGGCTACGAGCAGTACTTC.

The rearrangement uses TRBV2 and TRBJ2-3, with a possible D match to TRBD1 (6 bases). This CDR3 has 14 amino acids. Germline assignment: CDR1 SNHLY and CDR2 FYNNEI. Trimming cost V 6 bases and J 6 bases, with 16 bases left between them. CDR3: CASRTGLEVDTQYF. The DNA of the CDR3 is TGTGCCAGCAGAACAGGGCTGGAAGTGGATACGCAGTATTTT.

The chain combines TRBV27 with TRBJ1-4; TRBD1 aligns across 8 bases. This CDR3 has 16 amino acids. After removal of 5 bases from V and 3 bases from J, the junction contained 8 bases not matched to a gene. The germline CDR1 and CDR2 sequences are MNHEY and SMNVEV (reference sequence). This CDR3 reads CASSPLQGAPNEKLFF. In nucleotides, the CDR3 is TGTGCCAGCAGTCCTCTTCAGGGGGCACCTAATGAAAAACTGTTTTTT.

V gene TRBV15 combines with J gene TRBJ1-5; D not resolved. The CDR3 sequence is 13 residues long. CDR1 and CDR2 from the germline V gene are LNHNV and YYDKDF (reference sequence). V lost 0 bases to trimming and J lost 3 bases, with 3 bases between them. CDR3 sequence reads: CATSRDFNQPQHF. The CDR3 DNA reads TGTGCCACCAGCAGAGATTTCAATCAGCCCCAGCATTTT.

This clonotype has a single count. CDR3 residues: CASSQDSASSADTQYF. CDR3 in DNA: TGTGCCAGCAGCCAAGATTCAGCTAGCAGCGCAGATACGCAGTATTTT. The chain combines TRBV3-1 with TRBJ2-3, with D perhaps matching TRBD2 (5 bases). The V end lost 0 bases, the J end lost 4 bases, and 14 bases lay between the germline ends. This CDR3 contains 16 residues. Germline values: CDR1 LGHDT, CDR2 YNNKEL (reference sequence).

The rearrangement joins TRBV20-1 to TRBJ2-5, with 9 bases lining up with TRBD2. Trimming removed 2 bases from V and 4 bases from J; junction bases left unmatched: 20. Germline V gene lookup returns CDR1 DFQATT and CDR2 SNEGSKA (reference sequence). The CDR3 runs to 19 residues. The CDR3 region is CSARSASGDNSGSVETQYF. Written as DNA, the CDR3 is TGCAGTGCTAGATCCGCATCGGGGGATAATAGCGGGAGTGTAGAGACCCAGTACTTC.

This rearrangement joins TRBV3-1 to TRBJ2-1; the D is unclear. V shed 0 bases and J shed 0 bases, with 9 bases lying between them. The germline V gene encodes CDR1 LGHDT and CDR2 YNNKEL (reference sequence). The CDR3 spans 16 residues. The CDR3 sequence: CASSQEGGISYNEQFF. DNA of the CDR3: TGTGCCAGCAGCCAAGAAGGCGGTATCTCCTACAATGAGCAGTTCTTC.

Only a few counts were recorded for this clonotype. This chain joins TRBV27 and TRBJ2-2; D is undetermined. V lost 1 base, J lost 1 base, and 7 bases lay in between. The CDR3 consists of 15 residues. Germline V gene data show CDR1 as MNHEY and CDR2 as SMNVEV (reference sequence). Written as DNA, the CDR3 is TGTGCCAGCAGTTTATTGGAAGGGAACACCGGGGAGCTGTTTTTT. Amino acid sequence: CASSLLEGNTGELFF.

This clonotype showed up just once. The chain carries TRBV30 and TRBJ2-7; D possibly corresponds to TRBD2 (6 bases). This CDR3 region has 13 residues. CDR1 is GTSNPN, CDR2 SVGIG, per germline (reference sequence). Trimming removed 0 bases from V and 3 bases from J, with 9 bases in between. The CDR3 is CAWSVGAGYEQYF. The CDR3 DNA sequence: TGTGCCTGGAGTGTAGGAGCGGGCTACGAGCAGTACTTC. Full variable domain (remainder filled in from reference TRBV30 and TRBJ2-7): SQTIHQWPATLVQPVGSPLSLECTVEGTSNPNLYWYRQAAGRGLQLLFYSVGIGQISSEVPQNLSASRPQDRQFILSSKKLLLSDSGFYLCAWSVGAGYEQYFGPGTRLTVT.

The rearrangement links TRBV6-2 or TRBV6-3 to TRBJ2-3; the D gene is possibly TRBD1 (5 bases). Germline CDR1 is MNHEY and CDR2 is SVGEGT. V gave up 2 bases and J gave up 4 bases, with 16 bases separating them. CDR3 length: 16 residues. In DNA, the CDR3 is TGTGCCAGCAGTTACATAATAGGGGAAGGAGCAGATACGCAGTATTTT. Protein product: CASSYIIGEGADTQYF.

This rearrangement joins TRBV30 to TRBJ2-7, with a possible D match to TRBD2 (5 bases). The germline V gene has CDR1 GTSNPN and CDR2 SVGIG (reference sequence). Trimming left V 0 bases short and J 6 bases short, with 18 bases between. The CDR3 runs to 15 residues. CDR3 sequence reads: CAWSVLSGRGSEQYF. In DNA form, the CDR3 reads TGTGCCTGGAGTGTACTGTCGGGCCGTGGGAGCGAGCAGTACTTC.

This clonotype was counted once. This chain links TRBV27 with TRBJ2-1; 10 nucleotides match TRBD2. J gave up 16 bases and V 0 bases, and 15 bases lay outside the gene matches. Germline V gives CDR1 MNHEY, CDR2 SMNVEV (reference sequence). This CDR3 spans 16 amino acids. The CDR3 region is CASSLSASGSLTINFF. CDR3 nucleotide sequence: TGTGCCAGCAGTTTATCGGCTAGCGGGAGCTTGACAATAAATTTCTTC.